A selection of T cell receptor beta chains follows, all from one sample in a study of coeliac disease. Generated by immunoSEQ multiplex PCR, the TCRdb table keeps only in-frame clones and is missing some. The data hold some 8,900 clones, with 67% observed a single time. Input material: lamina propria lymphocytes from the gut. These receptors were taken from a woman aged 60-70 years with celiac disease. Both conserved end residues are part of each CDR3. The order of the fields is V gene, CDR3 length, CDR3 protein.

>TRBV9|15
CASSVSGGAVETQYF
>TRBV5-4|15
CASRVAGLSTDTQYF
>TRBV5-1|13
CASSQDSSYEQYF
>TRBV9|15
CASSPRDRAYNEQFF
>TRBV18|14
CASSPAAAYGELFF
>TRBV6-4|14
CASSDVGLTNEQFF
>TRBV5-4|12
CASSHGGGPEDF
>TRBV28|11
CASSFYREQYF
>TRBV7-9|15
CASSLKVGAGSPLHF
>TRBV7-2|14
CASSPRLALVGQFF
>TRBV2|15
CASIQTDATNEKLFF
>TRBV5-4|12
CASSTDSYGYTF
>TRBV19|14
CATRLDRGLREQFF
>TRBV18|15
CASSPGQGVRYGYTF
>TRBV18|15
CASSRQAGSTDTQYF
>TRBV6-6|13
CASSYGDKGTQYF
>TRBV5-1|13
CASSPDRVGLAFF
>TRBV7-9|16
CASSLAGAGSQETQYF
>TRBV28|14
CASSKAGTGDEAFF
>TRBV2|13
CASSGAGRYGYTF
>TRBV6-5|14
CASSSAGGWNEQYF
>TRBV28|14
CAIALGWGNYGYTF
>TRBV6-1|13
CASSETRGETQYF
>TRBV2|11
CASSSEETQYF
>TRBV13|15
CASSARPDRGYEQYF
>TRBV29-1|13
CSVPSQGGEKLFF
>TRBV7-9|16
CASSRGTGGFSYEQYF
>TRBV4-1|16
CASSQVTGVGNQPQHF
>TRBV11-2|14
CASSHPGGLTEAFF
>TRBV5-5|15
CASSLRDRTYNEQFF
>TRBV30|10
CAWERDEAFF
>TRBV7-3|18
CASSLSPGGGVSAYGYTF
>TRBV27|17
CASRELAGGATTGELFF
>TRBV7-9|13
CASSTQGATEAFF
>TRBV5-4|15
CASSLGQGMNTEAFF
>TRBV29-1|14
CSVDRGRGQETQYF